One sample yielded the 3 T cell receptor beta chains listed below, sequenced in a study of blood T cells in healthy people across ages. A second 7 to 11 cycle PCR used barcoded and J-beta primers. One entry per CDR3 protein results from TCRdb running MiXCR on the 5' RACE reads. The table lists roughly 800,000 distinct CDR3 sequences, 58% of them singletons, with roughly 22% in the top ten. What was sequenced was blood. The receptors come from a man aged 30 to 45 in good health.

The chain couples TRBV6-1 to TRBJ2-7; D unclear. The V gene lost 1 base and the J gene lost 4 bases, with 8 bases spanning the gap. Germline V gene data show CDR1 as MNHNS and CDR2 as SASEGT. The CDR3 loop spans 13 amino acids. The CDR3, as DNA: TGTGCCAGCAGTGAAGGGGAATGGTACGAGCAGTACTTC. Protein: CASSEGEWYEQYF.

The chain carries TRBV27 and TRBJ2-1; no definite D call. The DNA end is a closer match to TRBJ2-7, so the J assignment may be wrong. The germline V gene has CDR1 MNHEY and CDR2 SMNVEV (reference sequence). This CDR3 comprises 13 residues. CDR3 sequence: CASTRAPYNEQYF. CDR3 coding DNA: TGTGCCAGCACAAGGGCCCCGTACAATGAGCAGTACTTC.

This clonotype was observed a few times. The chain couples TRBV10-3 to TRBJ2-7; 8 bases align to TRBD2. CDR3 length: 16 amino acids. CDR1 is ENHRY, CDR2 SYGVKD, per germline. The J segment lost 1 base and the V segment lost 3 bases, leaving 8 bases of the junction unmatched. The CDR3 region is CAISDFAGGRSYEQYF. CDR3 nucleotide sequence: TGTGCCATCAGTGACTTTGCGGGGGGCCGTTCCTACGAGCAGTACTTC.